This TCR beta chain derives from a study of CD4 T cells in relation to SARS-CoV-2 and coronaviruses. For the study at large: TCR beta CDR3s were sequenced after roughly 10-day antigen culture of PBMCs. Controls used an HIV-1 Nef peptide pool or no peptide. Study results and limitations: Pre-pandemic and post-infection samples never came from the same donor.

CDR3 length: 12 amino acids. Trimming left V 6 bases short and J 8 bases short, with 13 bases between. A remark on this clone: As yet, its antigen is unknown.

TCRdb keeps only in-frame clones here, not all; method: immunoSEQ multiplex PCR. The profile shows about 22,000 clones, over 75% of them singletons. Before the COVID-19 pandemic, during about 2011-2019, CD4+ T cells were taken from unexposed donors. CD4+ T cells were isolated from the cells after 10 days of culture. Unexposed-donor CD4+ T cells were probed with SARS-CoV-2 S/N and four cold-coronavirus spikes, cells permitting. The V and J genes are TRBV12-3 or TRBV12-4 and TRBJ1-2; D is unresolved. The origin of this receptor is a human donor in good health. The material sequenced was CD4+ T cells from PBMCs, cultured in vitro. CDR3 nucleotides: TGTGCCAGCAGCATTAGGGTGGGCGGCTACACCTTC. This gives the protein CASSIRVGGYTF.